This TCR beta chain was retrieved from a study of sequential checkpoint blockade in melanoma. Study-wide context: After both sequences, patients received maintenance nivolumab. After nivolumab or ipilimumab alone, around 24 patients had week-13 rebiopsies.

The assay was immunoSEQ multiplex PCR, and TCRdb's table has in-frame clones only and misses some. This sample has about 3,400 clones; around 21% occur once, and the top ten carry approximately 7.1%. The CDR3 runs 14 residues. V shed 3 bases, J shed 6 bases, and the junction held 6 bases outside the gene matches. CDR1 and CDR2 from the germline V gene are SGHNT and YENEEA. The treatment was: randomized to nivolumab then ipilimumab (arm A) or the reverse (arm B). By share, this clone ranks as medium-sized. The antigen is not known. Study findings and constraints: About 30 times likelier clinical benefit followed increased tumor T-cell fraction and clonality.

This chain joins TRBV11-3 and TRBJ2-3, with 7 bases aligning to TRBD2. The input for sequencing was tumor tissue (inferred from file names), taken from a patient given nivolumab and ipilimumab in sequence. The clonotype was recovered from a human donor with melanoma. The CDR3 DNA sequence: TGTGCCAGCAGCTTGCCAGCGGGGCGCGATACGCAGTATTTT. It translates to CASSLPAGRDTQYF.